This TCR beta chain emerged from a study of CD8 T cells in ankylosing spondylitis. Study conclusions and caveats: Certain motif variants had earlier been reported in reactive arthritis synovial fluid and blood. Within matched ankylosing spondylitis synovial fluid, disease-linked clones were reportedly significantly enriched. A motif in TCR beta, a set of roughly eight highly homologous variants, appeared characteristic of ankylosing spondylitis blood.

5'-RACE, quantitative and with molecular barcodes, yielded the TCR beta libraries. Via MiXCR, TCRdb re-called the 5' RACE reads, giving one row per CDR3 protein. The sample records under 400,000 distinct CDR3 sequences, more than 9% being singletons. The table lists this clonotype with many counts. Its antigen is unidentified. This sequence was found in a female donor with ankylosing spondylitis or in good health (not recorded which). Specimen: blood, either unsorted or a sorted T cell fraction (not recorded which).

This chain's CDR3 is CSASIQLLSYNEQFF. In nucleotides, the CDR3 is TGCAGTGCTAGTATACAGCTACTCTCCTACAATGAGCAGTTCTTC. The rearrangement joins TRBV20-1 to TRBJ2-1; the D is unclear. Trimming took 3 bases from V and 0 from J, leaving 12 bases between them. Germline V gene lookup returns CDR1 DFQATT and CDR2 SNEGSKA (reference sequence). The CDR3 length is 15 residues.